The 12 T cell receptor beta chains listed next were all sequenced from one sample in a study of brain T cells in children with intractable seizures. Some clones are missing from TCRdb's copy, which holds only in-frame ones; the method was immunoSEQ multiplex PCR. The table includes around 340,000 clones, about 94% detected once. Described time point: blood from clinic visit 5 months post-surgery; TSC patient then seizure free. The sample in question was peripheral blood, obtained 5 to 6 months after surgery. These receptors were collected from a boy in the first two years of life with tuberous sclerosis and intractable seizures.

This rearrangement joins TRBV10-3 to TRBJ2-7, with a possible D match to TRBD2 (5 bases). This CDR3 comprises 14 residues. The ends were cut back, 2 bases at V and 3 bases at J, with 11 bases in the middle. Germline V CDR1 and CDR2: ENHRY, SYGVKD. CDR3 nucleotide sequence: TGTGCCATCAGTGAGGGAGGATCGGTCTACGAGCAGTACTTC. Translated: CAISEGGSVYEQYF.

The chain links TRBV9 to TRBJ2-1; 9 bases are a match to TRBD2. In germline, CDR1 is SGDLS, CDR2 YYNGEE. The CDR3 covers 16 residues. Germline trimming cut 0 bases from V and 8 bases from J; bases unmatched to any gene: 9. The CDR3 sequence is CASSVGSSGSSDEQFF. CDR3 coding DNA: TGTGCCAGCAGCGTAGGAAGTAGCGGGAGTTCGGATGAGCAGTTCTTC.

The chain joins TRBV15 to TRBJ1-1, with D uncertain. The length of the CDR3 is 13 residues. Per germline, CDR1 LNHNV and CDR2 YYDKDF (reference sequence). V dropped 4 bases and J dropped 0 bases, with 6 bases sitting between them. The CDR3 is CATSISLNTEAFF. Written as DNA, the CDR3 is TGTGCCACCAGCATATCCCTGAACACTGAAGCTTTCTTT.

The chain has TRBV10-2 and TRBJ1-1; D possibly corresponds to TRBD1 (5 bases). The CDR3 has 14 residues. Germline CDR1 reads WSHSY; CDR2 reads SAAADI. V lost 1 base to trimming and J lost 3 bases, with 9 bases between them. The DNA for the CDR3 is TGCGCCAGCAGTGAGTTAAGGGGACACACTGAAGCTTTCTTT. It is translated as CASSELRGHTEAFF.

This clone was counted a single time. The J gene is TRBJ2-1, the V gene TRBV7-3; D is possibly TRBD1 (6 bases). From germline, CDR1 is SGHTA and CDR2 FQGTGA. This CDR3 comprises 14 residues. Deletions cut 5 bases from V and 9 bases from J, with 17 bases between. CDR3 DNA sequence: TGTGCCAGCAGCCCGGGTCCAAAAGGGGGTGAGCAGTTCTTC. This gives the protein CASSPGPKGGEQFF. The complete variable domain, with remaining parts taken from reference TRBV7-3 and TRBJ2-1, reads GAGVSQTPSNKVTEKGKYVELRCDPISGHTALYWYRQSLGQGPEFLIYFQGTGAADDSGLPNDRFFAVRPEGSVSTLKIQRTERGDSAVYLCASSPGPKGGEQFFGPGTRLTVL.

This chain links TRBV11-2 with TRBJ2-1; 13 bases map to TRBD2. Germline V gives CDR1 SGHAT, CDR2 FQNNGV. This CDR3 is built from 14 residues. With 4 bases clipped from V and 7 bases from J, the junction kept 1 base outside the gene matches. CDR3 in amino acids: CASSSGLAGNEQFF. The CDR3 bases are TGTGCCAGCAGCTCGGGACTAGCGGGAAATGAGCAGTTCTTC.

The chain recombines TRBV5-1 with TRBJ2-7; 10 positions match TRBD2. Germline loops: CDR1 SGHRS, CDR2 YFSETQ. CDR3 size: 15 residues. With 4 bases clipped from V and 4 bases from J, the junction kept 8 bases outside the gene matches. The chain's CDR3 is CASSPEPGLAYEQYF. CDR3 sequence (DNA): TGCGCCAGCAGCCCGGAGCCGGGACTAGCGTACGAGCAGTACTTC.

The rearrangement joins TRBV30 to TRBJ1-2; perhaps TRBD1 as D (5 bases). The CDR3 totals 12 residues. CDR1 is GTSNPN, CDR2 SVGIG, per germline (reference sequence). V lost 8 bases to trimming and J lost 7 bases, with 17 bases between them. CDR3 amino acids: CALLPGQAGYTF. In DNA, the CDR3 is TGTGCCCTCCTCCCAGGGCAGGCTGGCTACACCTTC.

V is TRBV13 and J is TRBJ1-5; D is possibly TRBD1 (6 bases). Trimming removed 2 bases from V and 5 bases from J, with 10 bases in between. Germline-derived CDR1 and CDR2 are PRHDT and FYEKMQ (reference sequence). The CDR3 is made up of 14 amino acids. This chain's CDR3 is CASSLKTGDQPQHF. The DNA for the CDR3 is TGTGCCAGCAGCTTAAAGACAGGAGATCAGCCCCAGCATTTT.

On this clone itself: The same CDR3 can be traced to other DNA sequences in this sample. The CDR3 nucleotides are TGTGCCAGCAGTAGGACACCCAATCAGCCCCAGCATTTT. Its protein is CASSRTPNQPQHF. The J gene is TRBJ1-5, the V gene TRBV2; tentatively, D is TRBD1 (5 bases). The germline CDR1 and CDR2 sequences are SNHLY and FYNNEI. There are 13 residues in the CDR3. Trimming removed 5 bases at V and 3 bases at J, with 8 bases between.

The chain uses TRBV7-8 and TRBJ2-7; 7 positions agree with TRBD1. CDR1 and CDR2 from the germline V gene are SGHVS and FQNEAQ. The CDR3 contains 13 residues. J gave up 5 bases and V 5 bases, and 6 bases lay outside the gene matches. This CDR3 reads CASSQGQSDEQYF. The CDR3 DNA is TGTGCCAGCAGCCAGGGACAGTCGGACGAGCAGTACTTC.

This clone has a count of ten or more. V gene TRBV7-6 combines with J gene TRBJ2-1; tentatively, D is TRBD2 (5 bases). CDR1 is SGHVS and CDR2 is FNYEAQ in the germline V gene. The CDR3 covers 16 residues. Trimming took off 4 bases at V and 1 base at J, with 14 bases between the two ends. The CDR3 region is CASSSPFRGSYNEQFF. In DNA, the CDR3 is TGTGCCAGCAGCTCCCCCTTCCGGGGTTCCTACAATGAGCAGTTCTTC.